These 9 T cell receptor beta chains came from one sample sequenced in a study of glioma-infiltrating T cells after dendritic cell vaccination. Time point indicated: after dendritic cell vaccination, including at tumor progression/relapse. Data came from immunoSEQ multiplex PCR; TCRdb stores just in-frame clones and leaves some out. The sample contains some 10,000 clones, about 80% of which appear only once. Here the sequenced sample was blood, taken after dendritic cell vaccination. The receptors shown here come from a human donor with glioblastoma.

The rearrangement uses TRBV5-1 and TRBJ2-1; D is uncertain. Trimming took 1 base from V and 0 from J, leaving 17 bases between them. Germline CDR1 is SGHRS and CDR2 is YFSETQ. This CDR3 comprises 18 residues. The CDR3 coding sequence is TGCGCCAGCAGCTTGATGGCGACTCTCAAAACCTCCTACAATGAGCAGTTCTTC. The encoded protein is CASSLMATLKTSYNEQFF.

This rearrangement joins TRBV30 to TRBJ1-4, with 7 bases fitting TRBD1. CDR3 length: 11 residues. The J segment lost 14 bases and the V segment lost 2 bases, leaving 5 bases of the junction unmatched. Germline V gene lookup returns CDR1 GTSNPN and CDR2 SVGIG (reference sequence). The CDR3 nucleotides read TGTGCCTGGAGTATACAGGGGCGTCTGTTTTTT. Translating it yields CAWSIQGRLFF.

The chain is built from TRBV7-4 and TRBJ2-5, with a tentative D call TRBD1 (6 bases). The end of the DNA is better explained by TRBJ2-7, so the J call may be wrong. CDR1 and CDR2 from the germline V gene are SGHVT and SQSDAQ. The CDR3 spans 15 residues. CDR3: CASSSTLDRTYEQYF. The CDR3 DNA reads TGTGCCAGCAGCTCCACCCTGGACAGAACCTACGAGCAGTACTTC.

The chain carries TRBV5-4 and TRBJ1-1; D ambiguous. This CDR3 has 14 amino acids. The V end was cut by 4 bases, the J end by 0 bases, with 10 bases between. CDR1 is SGHNT, CDR2 YYREEE, per germline (reference sequence). CDR3 region: CASSPRRVNTEAFF. CDR3 nucleotide sequence: TGTGCCAGCAGCCCCCGCCGGGTGAACACTGAAGCTTTCTTT.

The rearrangement joins TRBV19 to TRBJ2-3; 9 bases map to TRBD1. The V gene end was trimmed by 9 bases and the J gene end by 2 bases; junction bases not matched to a gene: 6. This CDR3 comprises 14 residues. Germline CDR1 LNHDA, CDR2 SQIVND (reference sequence). CDR3 nucleotide sequence: TGTGCCAGAACCGGGACAGGGAACACAGATACGCAGTATTTT. Residues: CARTGTGNTDTQYF.

The chain links TRBV27 to TRBJ2-1; 7 nucleotides line up with TRBD1. V lost 4 bases and J lost 3; bases outside the gene matches: 3. The V gene's germline CDR1 is MNHEY and CDR2 SMNVEV (reference sequence). This CDR3 has 14 amino acids. The CDR3 sequence is CASSWGQHYNEQFF. The CDR3, as DNA: TGTGCCAGCAGTTGGGGACAGCACTACAATGAGCAGTTCTTC.

This clone was detected once. The chain combines TRBV27 with TRBJ1-2; D ambiguous. The CDR3 contains 16 residues. Germline values: CDR1 MNHEY, CDR2 SMNVEV (reference sequence). V was pared by 0 bases and J by 1 base, with 12 bases between. The CDR3: CASSLSPTSLNYGYTF. CDR3 in DNA: TGTGCCAGCAGTTTATCTCCGACAAGTCTTAACTATGGCTACACCTTC.

This clone has just one count. The chain recombines TRBV6-6 with TRBJ1-1; TRBD1 is a possible D gene (5 bases). Germline loops: CDR1 MNHNY, CDR2 SVGAGI (reference sequence). This CDR3 spans 14 amino acids. The V end lost 5 bases, the J end lost 5 bases, and 15 bases lay between the germline ends. The CDR3 DNA is TGTGCCAGCAGTAGCCAGGGTTGGAAGACTGAAGCTTTCTTT. This encodes CASSSQGWKTEAFF.

The J gene is TRBJ2-1, the V gene TRBV9; 14 positions agree with TRBD2. Germline V gene sequence: CDR1 SGDLS, CDR2 YYNGEE. V dropped 4 bases and J dropped 4; count of bases not matched to a gene: 1. CDR3 size: 15 residues. In DNA, the CDR3 is TGTGCCAGCAGCAGACTAGCGGGAGGGTACAATGAGCAGTTCTTC. It encodes CASSRLAGGYNEQFF.